Below, 28 T cell receptor beta chains from the same sample are listed, as sequenced in a study of blood T cell repertoires in COVID-19 (dated by TCRdb to 2019 to 2021). Library prep was done by the immunoSEQ multiplex PCR assay. In its TCRdb copy, this immuneACCESS table keeps in-frame sequences only and misses some clones. Where compared with another copy, unresolved V genes explain less than half of these, and the others have no known cause. For this sample the table gives a few hundred thousand clones, of which approximately 85% were detected only once. 1.5% to 2% of the sample is held by the ten biggest clonotypes. The sequencing input was peripheral blood. The receptors originated from a woman aged 45-59 years with acute or convalescent COVID-19.

This chain connects TRBV27 to TRBJ2-6; 10 nucleotides align to TRBD1. The J segment lost 0 bases and the V segment lost 1 base, leaving 9 bases of the junction unmatched. The CDR3 covers 20 residues. CDR1 is MNHEY and CDR2 is SMNVEV in the germline V gene (reference sequence). The CDR3 spells CASSLLIGQGDRSGANVLTF. The CDR3 region has the DNA TGTGCCAGCAGTTTATTGATTGGACAGGGGGACCGCTCTGGGGCCAACGTCCTGACTTTC.

This sequence joins TRBV15 and TRBJ2-3, with no clear D. The CDR3 runs 15 residues. Per germline, CDR1 LNHNV and CDR2 YYDKDF (reference sequence). The V and J ends lost 5 bases and 2 bases respectively, with 14 bases between them. CDR3 DNA sequence: TGTGCCACCAGCCCTCTCGGTAACCCCACAGATACGCAGTATTTT. Translation: CATSPLGNPTDTQYF. The whole variable domain, remainder taken from reference TRBV15 and TRBJ2-3, is DAMVIQNPRYQVTQFGKPVTLSCSQTLNHNVMYWYQQKSSQAPKLLFHYYDKDFNNEADTPDNFQSRRPNTSFCFLDIRSPGLGDTAMYLCATSPLGNPTDTQYFGPGTRLTVL.

For this clone: Other DNA sequences of this sample code for an identical CDR3. The CDR3 coding sequence is TGCGCCAGCAGCTTGGTACAGGGGGACACTGAAGCTTTCTTT. This translates into CASSLVQGDTEAFF. V is TRBV5-1 and J is TRBJ1-1, with 8 bases fitting TRBD1. From germline, CDR1 is SGHRS and CDR2 YFSETQ. CDR3 length: 14 amino acids. Trimming removed 0 bases from V and 3 bases from J; junction bases left unmatched: 1. The full variable domain, with the rest looked up from reference TRBV5-1 and TRBJ1-1, is KAGVTQTPRYLIKTRGQQVTLSCSPISGHRSVSWYQQTPGQGLQFLFEYFSETQRNKGNFPGRFSGRQFSNSRSEMNVSTLELGDSALYLCASSLVQGDTEAFFGQGTRLTVV.

This clone was found once. The chain recombines TRBV9 with TRBJ2-7; 10 bases are shared with TRBD1. Germline V gives CDR1 SGDLS, CDR2 YYNGEE. The CDR3 loop spans 16 amino acids. The V segment lost 4 bases and the J segment 3 bases; nucleotides outside the gene matches: 10. The CDR3 bases are TGTGCCAGCAGCCCCAGACCGGGACAGGGGTTCTACGAGCAGTACTTC. It yields the protein CASSPRPGQGFYEQYF.

The chain has TRBV4-3 and TRBJ1-1; 10 bases agree with TRBD1. CDR1 LGHNA and CDR2 YSLEER come from the germline V gene. The CDR3 runs 15 residues. Trimming cost V 0 bases and J 7 bases; bases outside gene matches: 5. DNA of the CDR3: TGCGCCAGCAGCCAAGATGCCCGGACAGGGGGTGAAGCTTTCTTT. The encoded protein is CASSQDARTGGEAFF.

V usage is TRBV6-2 or TRBV6-3 and J usage is TRBJ2-6; D is ambiguous. Germline lookup yields CDR1 MNHEY and CDR2 SVGEGT. V lost 4 bases, J lost 0 bases, and 10 bases lay in between. The CDR3 spans 16 residues. CDR3 DNA sequence: TGTGCCAGCAGTTCTAGGATAAGCTCTGGGGCCAACGTCCTGACTTTC. This sequence encodes CASSSRISSGANVLTF.

The chain has TRBV7-9 and TRBJ2-5, with D unresolved. The CDR3 covers 14 residues. CDR1 and CDR2 (germline): SEHNR, FQNEAQ (reference sequence). The germline V and J ends were trimmed by 10 bases and 2 bases, with 17 bases remaining between them. This CDR3 is CATAWQYPQETQYF. CDR3 DNA: TGTGCCACCGCATGGCAGTACCCGCAAGAGACCCAGTACTTC.

The chain carries TRBV5-1 and TRBJ2-7; TRBD2 aligns across 9 bases. CDR3 length: 15 residues. The germline CDR1 and CDR2 sequences are SGHRS and YFSETQ. V shed 4 bases, J shed 2 bases, and the junction held 7 bases outside the gene matches. The CDR3 DNA is TGCGCCAGCAGCACCGGACTAGCGCCGACCTACGAGCAGTACTTC. Translating it yields CASSTGLAPTYEQYF.

This clone was counted once. The CDR3 loop is CASSWSGRSQETQYF. Written as DNA, the CDR3 is TGTGCCAGCAGCTGGAGCGGGAGGTCCCAAGAGACCCAGTACTTC. The V gene is TRBV7-9, the J gene TRBJ2-5; 9 bases align to TRBD2. CDR3 length: 15 residues. The ends lost 4 bases at V and 1 base at J; junction bases unmatched: 4. Germline assignment: CDR1 SEHNR and CDR2 FQNEAQ (reference sequence). Filled out from reference TRBV7-9 and TRBJ2-5, the complete variable domain reads DTGVSQNPRHKITKRGQNVTFRCDPISEHNRLYWYRQTLGQGPEFLTYFQNEAQLEKSRLLSDRFSAERPKGSFSTLEIQRTEQGDSAMYLCASSWSGRSQETQYFGPGTRLLVL.

The rearrangement links TRBV29-1 to TRBJ1-4, with D perhaps matching TRBD1 (6 bases). Germline CDR1 reads SQVTM; CDR2 reads ANQGSEA. CDR3 length: 14 amino acids. V was cut by 6 bases and J by 6 bases, with 17 bases left in between. The CDR3 sequence: CSVGETGRHEKLFF. The CDR3 bases are TGCAGCGTGGGAGAAACAGGGCGCCATGAAAAACTGTTTTTT. Together with reference TRBV29-1 and TRBJ1-4, the CDR3 gives the full variable domain: SAVISQKPSRDICQRGTSLTIQCQVDSQVTMMFWYRQQPGQSLTLIATANQGSEATYESGFVIDKFPISRPNLTFSTLTVSNMSPEDSSIYLCSVGETGRHEKLFFGSGTQLSVL.

The CDR3 spells CASSPIRERETQYF. CDR3 in DNA: TGTGCCAGCTCACCCATTAGAGAGCGAGAGACCCAGTACTTC. V is TRBV18 and J is TRBJ2-5; D unresolved. Trimming removed 3 bases at V and 4 bases at J, with 12 bases between. The CDR3 length is 14 residues. Germline V lookup: CDR1 KGHSH, CDR2 LQKENI.

The CDR3 sequence: CASSRTGTTYEQYF. The CDR3, as DNA: TGTGCCAGCAGCCGGACAGGGACCACCTACGAGCAGTACTTC. The chain uses TRBV6-2 or TRBV6-3 and TRBJ2-7; 8 bases fit TRBD1. Looked up from germline, CDR1 is MNHEY and CDR2 is SVGEGT. This CDR3 has 14 residues. V dropped 6 bases and J dropped 2; count of bases not matched to a gene: 6.

The V gene is TRBV9, the J gene TRBJ2-3; D gene uncertain. This CDR3 has 15 residues. Looked up from germline, CDR1 is SGDLS and CDR2 is YYNGEE. Trimming pared 0 bases from V and 5 bases from J, leaving 13 bases between. The CDR3 nucleotides read TGTGCCAGCAGCGTAGAAGGATCCCGGAGAGATACGCAGTATTTT. As protein: CASSVEGSRRDTQYF.

This chain links TRBV5-4 with TRBJ2-1; 7 positions match TRBD1. CDR1 and CDR2 from the germline V gene are SGHNT and YYREEE (reference sequence). V lost 4 bases and J lost 10; bases outside the gene matches: 20. This CDR3 has 17 residues. CDR3 amino acids: CASSPITTGPPSKEQFF. The CDR3 nucleotides are TGTGCCAGCAGCCCAATAACGACAGGGCCCCCTTCGAAGGAGCAGTTCTTC.

The V and J genes are TRBV18 and TRBJ1-5, with 8 bases lining up with TRBD1. CDR1 is KGHSH, CDR2 LQKENI, per germline. The CDR3 runs 15 residues. V lost 0 bases to trimming and J lost 3 bases; unmatched junction nucleotides: 1. The CDR3 sequence is CASSPPGQVNQPQHF. The CDR3 nucleotides read TGTGCCAGCTCACCACCGGGACAGGTCAATCAGCCCCAGCATTTT.

The CDR3 DNA is TGTGCCAGCAGTGAGAGCGGGTCCCCCTACGAGCAGTACTTC. Its protein is CASSESGSPYEQYF. The chain links TRBV2 to TRBJ2-7, with a weak D call TRBD2 (6 bases). CDR1 and CDR2 from the germline V gene are SNHLY and FYNNEI. The CDR3 spans 14 residues. The ends were cut back, 3 bases at V and 2 bases at J, with 11 bases in the middle.

This clone was seen only a few times. Other nucleotide sequences in the sample specify the same CDR3. The rearrangement uses TRBV27 and TRBJ1-4, with a tentative D call TRBD1 (5 bases). Trimming took off 5 bases at V and 8 bases at J, with 12 bases between the two ends. Germline V gene lookup returns CDR1 MNHEY and CDR2 SMNVEV (reference sequence). CDR3 length: 13 amino acids. CDR3 loop: CASSRQGEEKLFF. CDR3 sequence (DNA): TGTGCCAGCAGTCGGCAGGGCGAAGAAAAACTGTTTTTT.

The chain employs TRBV6-1 and TRBJ2-1; possibly TRBD1 for D (5 bases). Germline CDR1 and CDR2: MNHNS and SASEGT. Trimming removed 6 bases from V and 2 bases from J, with 17 bases in between. The CDR3 has 16 residues. The CDR3 here is CASRETTGYTYNEQFF. DNA for the CDR3: TGTGCCAGCAGGGAAACAACAGGTTATACCTACAATGAGCAGTTCTTC.

This clone turned up a few times. The rearrangement links TRBV11-2 to TRBJ2-4; TRBD2 agrees at 15 bases. V was pared by 2 bases and J by 11 bases, with 10 bases of the junction left unmatched. CDR3 size: 17 residues. The germline CDR1 and CDR2 sequences are SGHAT and FQNNGV. CDR3 bases: TGTGCCAGCAGCTTAAGGACTAGCGGGAGGGCCTCTATCGTTCAGTACTTC. Translation gives CASSLRTSGRASIVQYF.

J is TRBJ1-2 and V is TRBV24-1, with D hard to call. From germline, CDR1 is KGHDR and CDR2 SFDVKD. The CDR3 covers 16 residues. Trimming removed 3 bases from V and 3 bases from J, with 16 bases in between. The CDR3 DNA reads TGTGCCACCAGTGATGGATTCACGGGTCGCCACTATGGCTACACCTTC. Amino acid sequence: CATSDGFTGRHYGYTF.

The V call is TRBV3-1 (or the pseudogene TRBV3-2), the J call TRBJ1-6; no clear D gene. The V and J ends lost 4 bases and 6 bases respectively, with 13 bases between them. The CDR3 sequence is 15 residues long. Germline CDR1 and CDR2: LGHDT and YNNKEL (reference sequence). Here the CDR3 DNA reads TGTGCCAGCAGCCCAGGAGGCGGAGGTAATTCACCCCTCCACTTT. Its protein product is CASSPGGGGNSPLHF.

This clone has only a few counts. The chain joins TRBV5-1 to TRBJ1-1; 8 bases match TRBD1. Germline-derived CDR1 and CDR2 are SGHRS and YFSETQ. CDR3 length equals 14 residues. V dropped 7 bases and J dropped 8; count of bases not matched to a gene: 13. The CDR3 loop is CASGLQEGTGEAFF. The CDR3 nucleotides read TGCGCCAGCGGACTGCAGGAAGGGACAGGCGAAGCTTTCTTT.

The chain recombines TRBV18 with TRBJ1-5; D is perhaps TRBD1 (6 bases). Trimming stripped 4 bases from V and 4 bases from J, with 14 bases between. The CDR3 spans 15 residues. The germline V gene encodes CDR1 KGHSH and CDR2 LQKENI. CDR3 protein: CASSHSQGSNQPQHF. CDR3 sequence (DNA): TGTGCCAGCTCACACTCACAGGGATCTAATCAGCCCCAGCATTTT.

This rearrangement joins TRBV7-8 to TRBJ1-4, with D perhaps TRBD1 (5 bases). With 3 bases removed from V and 8 bases from J, the gap between germline ends came to 13 bases. CDR3 length: 14 residues. Looked up from germline, CDR1 is SGHVS and CDR2 is FQNEAQ. The CDR3 sequence is CASSFGTWTEKLFF. The CDR3 nucleotides are TGTGCCAGCAGCTTCGGGACTTGGACGGAAAAACTGTTTTTT.

V gene TRBV2 combines with J gene TRBJ1-1; 7 nucleotides match TRBD1. Trimming cost V 1 base and J 5 bases; bases outside gene matches: 4. This CDR3 is 14 amino acids long. Germline V gene sequence: CDR1 SNHLY, CDR2 FYNNEI. The CDR3 nucleotides read TGTGCCAGCAGTGAAGTGTCAGGGGGGACTGAAGCTTTCTTT. Translated, it gives CASSEVSGGTEAFF.

The chain recombines TRBV7-9 with TRBJ2-4; D call uncertain. The V end was cut by 3 bases, the J end by 0 bases, with 9 bases between. Germline V gene lookup returns CDR1 SEHNR and CDR2 FQNEAQ (reference sequence). CDR3 size: 15 residues. As DNA, the CDR3 is TGTGCCAGCAGCTTGGTTGCGGTAGCCAAAAACATTCAGTACTTC. Protein sequence: CASSLVAVAKNIQYF.

The chain links TRBV6-2 or TRBV6-3 to TRBJ2-7; D gene ambiguous. Per germline, CDR1 MNHEY and CDR2 SVGEGT. CDR3 length: 14 amino acids. V shed 2 bases and J shed 2 bases, with 10 bases lying between them. CDR3 sequence (DNA): TGTGCCAGCAGTTACGGCGGCGGTACCTACGAGCAGTACTTC. Translated: CASSYGGGTYEQYF.

The chain uses TRBV3-1 (or the pseudogene TRBV3-2) and TRBJ2-7; 10 bases are a match to TRBD2. Germline CDR1 and CDR2: LGHDT and YNNKEL (reference sequence). The V segment lost 1 base and the J segment 6 bases; nucleotides outside the gene matches: 9. The CDR3 is 16 amino acids. CDR3 residues: CASSQGLGLAGVEQYF. The CDR3 DNA sequence: TGTGCCAGCAGCCAAGGGCTGGGGCTAGCGGGAGTCGAGCAGTACTTC.